This TCR beta chain was captured in a study of blood T cell repertoires in COVID-19. In the study overall: PBMCs, B-cell-depleted T cells, or T cells were the source of the cDNA or gDNA that made up the material.

Deletions cut 4 bases from V and 4 bases from J, with 23 bases between. CDR1 and CDR2 (germline): SGHNT, YYREEE (reference sequence). CDR3 size: 17 residues. Per the original data handling: By means of reference gene primer amplification, nucleated cell counts were estimated. Sequenced by immunoSEQ multiplex PCR; TCRdb stores in-frame clones only, minus some. V and J calls and clone size follow that table, whereas D and trimming were derived from the DNA. The data hold more than 55,000 clones, with around 90% observed a single time. The rearrangement uses TRBV5-4 and TRBJ1-2; D is possibly TRBD1 (6 bases). This receptor was obtained from a man aged 55 to 70 with acute or convalescent COVID-19. The sequenced sample consisted of peripheral blood. Here the CDR3 reads CASSPVGNRAFIYGYTF. The CDR3 DNA is TGTGCCAGCAGCCCGGTGGGTAACAGGGCTTTCATCTATGGCTACACCTTC.